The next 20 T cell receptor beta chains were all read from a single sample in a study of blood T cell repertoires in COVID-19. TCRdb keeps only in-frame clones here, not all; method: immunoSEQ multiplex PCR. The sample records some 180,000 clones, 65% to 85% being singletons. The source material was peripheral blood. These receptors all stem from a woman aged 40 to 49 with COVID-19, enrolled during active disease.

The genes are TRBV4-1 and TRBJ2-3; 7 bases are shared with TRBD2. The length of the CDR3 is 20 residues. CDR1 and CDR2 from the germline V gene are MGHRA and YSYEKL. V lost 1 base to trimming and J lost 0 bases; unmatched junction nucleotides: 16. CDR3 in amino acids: CASSQVNPSFGSGSTDTQYF. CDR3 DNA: TGCGCCAGCAGCCAAGTAAACCCCTCGTTTGGTAGCGGGAGCACAGATACGCAGTATTTT.

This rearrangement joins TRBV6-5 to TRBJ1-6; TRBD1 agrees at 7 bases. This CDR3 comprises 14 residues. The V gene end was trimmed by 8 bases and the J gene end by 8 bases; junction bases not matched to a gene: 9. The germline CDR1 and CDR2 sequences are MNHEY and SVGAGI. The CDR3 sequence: CASGYRDSDSPLHF. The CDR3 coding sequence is TGTGCCAGCGGATACCGGGACAGCGATTCACCCCTCCACTTT.

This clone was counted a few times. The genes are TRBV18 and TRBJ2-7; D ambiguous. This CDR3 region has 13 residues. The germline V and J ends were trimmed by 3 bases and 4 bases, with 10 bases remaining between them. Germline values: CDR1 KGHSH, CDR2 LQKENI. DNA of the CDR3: TGTGCCAGCTCACCGACCCAGGCTTACGAGCAGTACTTC. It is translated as CASSPTQAYEQYF.

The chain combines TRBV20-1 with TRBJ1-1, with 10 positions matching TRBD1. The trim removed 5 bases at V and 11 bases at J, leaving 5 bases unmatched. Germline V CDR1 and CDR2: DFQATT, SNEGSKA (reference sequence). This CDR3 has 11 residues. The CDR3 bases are TGCAGTGCTCAGGACAGGGGGTTGGCTTTCTTT. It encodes CSAQDRGLAFF.

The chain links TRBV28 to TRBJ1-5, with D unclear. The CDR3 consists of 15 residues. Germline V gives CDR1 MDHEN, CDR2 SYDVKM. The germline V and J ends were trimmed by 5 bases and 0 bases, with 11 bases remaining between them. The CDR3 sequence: CASSRQANSNQPQHF. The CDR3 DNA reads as TGTGCCAGCAGTCGTCAGGCTAATAGCAATCAGCCCCAGCATTTT.

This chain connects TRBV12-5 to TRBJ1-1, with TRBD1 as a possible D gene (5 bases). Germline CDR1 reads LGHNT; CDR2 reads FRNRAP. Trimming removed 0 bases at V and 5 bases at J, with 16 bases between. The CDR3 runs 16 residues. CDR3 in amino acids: CASGLVHGGGGTEAFF. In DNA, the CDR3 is TGTGCTAGTGGTTTGGTACACGGGGGAGGCGGAACTGAAGCTTTCTTT.

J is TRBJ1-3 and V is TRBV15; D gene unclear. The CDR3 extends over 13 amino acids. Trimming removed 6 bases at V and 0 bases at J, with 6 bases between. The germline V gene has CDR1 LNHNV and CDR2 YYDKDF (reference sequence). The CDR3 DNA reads TGTGCCACCAGGGGAGTCTCTGGAAACACCATATATTTT. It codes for CATRGVSGNTIYF.

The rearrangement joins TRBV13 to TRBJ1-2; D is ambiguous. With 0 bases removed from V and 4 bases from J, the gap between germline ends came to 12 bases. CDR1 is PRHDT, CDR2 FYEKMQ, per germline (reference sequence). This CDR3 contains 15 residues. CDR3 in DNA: TGTGCCAGCAGCTTAGGCAATCACAGAGTCTATGGCTACACCTTC. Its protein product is CASSLGNHRVYGYTF.

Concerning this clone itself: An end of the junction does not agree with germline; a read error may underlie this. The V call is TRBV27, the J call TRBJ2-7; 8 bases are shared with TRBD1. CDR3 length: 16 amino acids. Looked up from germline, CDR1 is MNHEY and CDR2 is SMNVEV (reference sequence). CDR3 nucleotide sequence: TGTGCCAGCACTTTAAGGGTGGACAGGGCACCCTACGAGCAGTACTTC. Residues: CASTLRVDRAPYEQYF.

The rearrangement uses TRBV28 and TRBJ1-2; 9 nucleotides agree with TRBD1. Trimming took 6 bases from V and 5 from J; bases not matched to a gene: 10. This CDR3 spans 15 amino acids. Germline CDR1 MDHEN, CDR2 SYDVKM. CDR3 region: CASSHPPGQGYGYTF. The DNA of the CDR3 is TGTGCCAGCAGCCATCCCCCGGGACAGGGTTATGGCTACACCTTC.

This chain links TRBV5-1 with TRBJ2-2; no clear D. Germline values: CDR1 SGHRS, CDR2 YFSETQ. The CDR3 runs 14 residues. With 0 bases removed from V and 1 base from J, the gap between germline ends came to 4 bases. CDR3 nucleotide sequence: TGCGCCAGCAGCTTGGCGGGGAACACCGGGGAGCTGTTTTTT. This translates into CASSLAGNTGELFF. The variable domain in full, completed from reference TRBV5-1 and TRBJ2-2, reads KAGVTQTPRYLIKTRGQQVTLSCSPISGHRSVSWYQQTPGQGLQFLFEYFSETQRNKGNFPGRFSGRQFSNSRSEMNVSTLELGDSALYLCASSLAGNTGELFFGEGSRLTVL.

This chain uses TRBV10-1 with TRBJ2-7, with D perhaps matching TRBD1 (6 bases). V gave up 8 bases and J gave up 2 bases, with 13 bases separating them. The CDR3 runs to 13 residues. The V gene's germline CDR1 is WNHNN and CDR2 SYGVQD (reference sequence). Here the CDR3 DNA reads TGCGCCAGCGCCCAACAGGGTGCCTACGAGCAGTACTTC. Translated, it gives CASAQQGAYEQYF.

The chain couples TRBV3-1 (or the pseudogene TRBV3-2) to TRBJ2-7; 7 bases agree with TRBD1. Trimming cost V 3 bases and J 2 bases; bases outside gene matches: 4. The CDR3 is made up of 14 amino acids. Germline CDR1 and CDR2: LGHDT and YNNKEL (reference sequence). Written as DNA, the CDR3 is TGTGCCAGCAGCCATCGGGACAGCGCCTACGAGCAGTACTTC. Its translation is CASSHRDSAYEQYF.

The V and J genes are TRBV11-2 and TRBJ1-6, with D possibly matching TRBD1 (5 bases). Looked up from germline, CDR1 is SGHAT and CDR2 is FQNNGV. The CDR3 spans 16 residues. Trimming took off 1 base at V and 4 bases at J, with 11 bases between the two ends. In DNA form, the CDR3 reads TGTGCCAGCAGCTTAGCTCGGGCAGGGTATAATTCACCCCTCCACTTT. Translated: CASSLARAGYNSPLHF.

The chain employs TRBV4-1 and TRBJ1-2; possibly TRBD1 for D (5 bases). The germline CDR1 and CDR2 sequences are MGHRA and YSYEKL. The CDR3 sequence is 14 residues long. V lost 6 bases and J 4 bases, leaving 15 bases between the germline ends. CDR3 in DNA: TGCGCCAGCAGACCTATGGGGCAGAGCTATGGCTACACCTTC. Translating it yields CASRPMGQSYGYTF.

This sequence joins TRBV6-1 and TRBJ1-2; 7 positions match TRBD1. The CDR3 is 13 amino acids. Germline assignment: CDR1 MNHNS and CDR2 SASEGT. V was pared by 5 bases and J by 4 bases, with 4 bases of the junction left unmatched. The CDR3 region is CASSSQGTYGYTF. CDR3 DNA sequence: TGTGCCAGCAGTTCACAGGGGACCTATGGCTACACCTTC.

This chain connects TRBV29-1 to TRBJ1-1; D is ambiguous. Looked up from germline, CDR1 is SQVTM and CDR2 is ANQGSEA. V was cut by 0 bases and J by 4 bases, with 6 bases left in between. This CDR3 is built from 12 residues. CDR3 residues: CSVEESSTEAFF. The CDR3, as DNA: TGCAGCGTTGAAGAATCGAGCACTGAAGCTTTCTTT.

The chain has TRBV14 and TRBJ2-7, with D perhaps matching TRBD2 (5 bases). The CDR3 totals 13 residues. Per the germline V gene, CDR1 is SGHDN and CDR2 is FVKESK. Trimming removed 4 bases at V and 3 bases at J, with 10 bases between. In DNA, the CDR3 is TGTGCCAGCAGCCCCCAGCGGAACTACGAGCAGTACTTC. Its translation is CASSPQRNYEQYF.

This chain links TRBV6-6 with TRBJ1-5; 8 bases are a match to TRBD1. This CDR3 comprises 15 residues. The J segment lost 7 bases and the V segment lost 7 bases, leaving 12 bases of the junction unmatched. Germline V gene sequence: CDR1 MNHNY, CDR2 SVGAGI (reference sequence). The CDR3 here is CASTSGGFLRQPQHF. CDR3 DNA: TGTGCCAGCACATCAGGGGGCTTTTTGCGCCAGCCCCAGCATTTT.

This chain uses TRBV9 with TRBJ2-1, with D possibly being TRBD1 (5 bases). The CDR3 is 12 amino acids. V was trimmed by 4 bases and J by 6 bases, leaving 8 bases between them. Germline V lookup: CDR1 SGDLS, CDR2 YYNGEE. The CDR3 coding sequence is TGTGCCAGCAGCCAGGGTCCCAATGAGCAGTTCTTC. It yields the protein CASSQGPNEQFF.